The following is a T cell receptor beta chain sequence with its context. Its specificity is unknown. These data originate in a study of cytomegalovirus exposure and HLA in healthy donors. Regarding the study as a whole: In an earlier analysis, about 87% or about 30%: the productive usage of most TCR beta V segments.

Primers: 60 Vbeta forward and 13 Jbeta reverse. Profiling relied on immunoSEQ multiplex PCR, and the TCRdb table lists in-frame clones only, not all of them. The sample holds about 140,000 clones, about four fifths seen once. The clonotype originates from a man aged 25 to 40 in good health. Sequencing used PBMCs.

The CDR3 sequence is CASSLTGEQFF. As DNA, the CDR3 is TGTGCCAGCAGCTTGACGGGTGAGCAGTTCTTC. The V and J genes are TRBV5-4 and TRBJ2-1, with D uncertain. CDR1 SGHNT and CDR2 YYREEE come from the germline V gene (reference sequence). With 1 base removed from V and 9 bases from J, the gap between germline ends came to 5 bases. CDR3 length equals 11 residues. The full variable domain, its missing parts supplied by reference TRBV5-4 and TRBJ2-1, is ETGVTQSPTHLIKTRGQQVTLRCSSQSGHNTVSWYQQALGQGPQFIFQYYREEENGRGNFPPRFSGLQFPNYSSELNVNALELDDSALYLCASSLTGEQFFGPGTRLTVL.